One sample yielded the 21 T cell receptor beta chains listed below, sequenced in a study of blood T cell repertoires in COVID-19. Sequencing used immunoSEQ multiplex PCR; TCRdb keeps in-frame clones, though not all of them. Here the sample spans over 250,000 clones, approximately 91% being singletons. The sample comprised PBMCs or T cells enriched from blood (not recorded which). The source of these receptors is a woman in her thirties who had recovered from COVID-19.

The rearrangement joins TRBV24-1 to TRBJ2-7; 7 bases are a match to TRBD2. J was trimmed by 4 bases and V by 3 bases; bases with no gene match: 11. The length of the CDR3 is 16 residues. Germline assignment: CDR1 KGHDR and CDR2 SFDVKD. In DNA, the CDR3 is TGTGCCACCAGTGATGTGGGACCGGGAGGAGCTTACGAGCAGTACTTC. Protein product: CATSDVGPGGAYEQYF.

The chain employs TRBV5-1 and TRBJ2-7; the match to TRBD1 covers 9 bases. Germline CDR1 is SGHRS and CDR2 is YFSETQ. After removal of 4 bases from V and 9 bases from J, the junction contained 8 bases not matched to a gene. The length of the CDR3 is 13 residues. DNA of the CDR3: TGCGCCAGCAGCGGGGACAGGGAAGTTGGGCAGTACTTC. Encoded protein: CASSGDREVGQYF.

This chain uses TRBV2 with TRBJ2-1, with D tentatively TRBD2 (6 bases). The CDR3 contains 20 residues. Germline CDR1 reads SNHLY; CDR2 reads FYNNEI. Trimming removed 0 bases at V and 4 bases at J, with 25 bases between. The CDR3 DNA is TGTGCCAGCAGTGAAGCGCTTCGCTACTCGGGAAGGAGGGGATACAATGAGCAGTTCTTC. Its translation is CASSEALRYSGRRGYNEQFF.

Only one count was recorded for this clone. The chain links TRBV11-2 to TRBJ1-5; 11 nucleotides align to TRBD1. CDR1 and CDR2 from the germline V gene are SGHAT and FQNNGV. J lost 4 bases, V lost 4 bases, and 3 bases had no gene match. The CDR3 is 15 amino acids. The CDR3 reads CASSWGTGGNQPQHF. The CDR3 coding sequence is TGTGCCAGCAGCTGGGGGACAGGGGGGAATCAGCCCCAGCATTTT. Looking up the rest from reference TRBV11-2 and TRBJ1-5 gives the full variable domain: EAGVAQSPRYKIIEKRQSVAFWCNPISGHATLYWYQQILGQGPKLLIQFQNNGVVDDSQLPKDRFSAERLKGVDSTLKIQPAKLEDSAVYLCASSWGTGGNQPQHFGDGTRLSIL.

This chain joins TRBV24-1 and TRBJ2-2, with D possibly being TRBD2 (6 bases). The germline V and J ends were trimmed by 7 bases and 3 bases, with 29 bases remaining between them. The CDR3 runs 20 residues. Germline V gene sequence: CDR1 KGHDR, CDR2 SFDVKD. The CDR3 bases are TGTGCCACCAGCATTTTTCGGGGTGCTCGGGGGTCTACGCACACCGGGGAGCTGTTTTTT. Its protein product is CATSIFRGARGSTHTGELFF.

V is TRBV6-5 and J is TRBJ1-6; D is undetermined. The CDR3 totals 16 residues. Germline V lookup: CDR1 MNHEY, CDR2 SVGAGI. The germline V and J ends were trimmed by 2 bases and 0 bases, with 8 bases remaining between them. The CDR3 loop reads CASSYRGSSYNSPLHF. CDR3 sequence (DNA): TGTGCCAGCAGTTACCGAGGTAGCTCCTATAATTCACCCCTCCACTTT.

The CDR3 here is CAWASGGYEQYF. CDR3 DNA sequence: TGTGCCTGGGCTAGCGGGGGGTACGAGCAGTACTTC. J is TRBJ2-7 and V is TRBV30; 11 bases match TRBD2. The CDR3 has 12 residues. In germline, CDR1 is GTSNPN, CDR2 SVGIG (reference sequence). Losses at the gene ends were 5 bases for V and 4 bases for J; bases not matched to a gene: 1.

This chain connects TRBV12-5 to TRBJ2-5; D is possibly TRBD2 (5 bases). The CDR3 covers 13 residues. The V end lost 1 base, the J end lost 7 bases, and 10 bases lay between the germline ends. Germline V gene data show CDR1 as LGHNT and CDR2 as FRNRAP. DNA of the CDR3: TGTGCTAGTGGTTTGGCGCTTCGGGGGACCCAGTACTTC. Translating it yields CASGLALRGTQYF.

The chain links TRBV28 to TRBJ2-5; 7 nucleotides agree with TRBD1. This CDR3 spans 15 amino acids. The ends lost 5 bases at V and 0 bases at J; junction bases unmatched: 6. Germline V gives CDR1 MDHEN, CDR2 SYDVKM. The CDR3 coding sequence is TGTGCCAGCAGTGAGGACAGGAATGACCAAGAGACCCAGTACTTC. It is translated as CASSEDRNDQETQYF.

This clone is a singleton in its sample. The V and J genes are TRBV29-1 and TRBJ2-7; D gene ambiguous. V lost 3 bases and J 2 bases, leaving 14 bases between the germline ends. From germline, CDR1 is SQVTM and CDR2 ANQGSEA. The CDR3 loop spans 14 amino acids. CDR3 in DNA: TGCAGCGTTGACACTACGGGTGTCGCCTACGAGCAGTACTTC. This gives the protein CSVDTTGVAYEQYF.

The CDR3 reads CASSPLGLAGASSYNEQFF. DNA of the CDR3: TGTGCCAGCAGCCCATTGGGACTAGCGGGGGCTAGCTCCTACAATGAGCAGTTCTTC. The V gene is TRBV7-3, the J gene TRBJ2-1, with 14 bases fitting TRBD2. This CDR3 comprises 19 residues. CDR1 SGHTA and CDR2 FQGTGA come from the germline V gene. V lost 5 bases and J lost 0; bases outside the gene matches: 9.

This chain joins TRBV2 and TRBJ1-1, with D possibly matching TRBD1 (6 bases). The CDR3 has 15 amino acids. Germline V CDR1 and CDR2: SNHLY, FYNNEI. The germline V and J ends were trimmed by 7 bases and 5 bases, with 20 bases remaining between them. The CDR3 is CASKGGPGGLTEAFF. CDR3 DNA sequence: TGTGCCAGCAAAGGGGGTCCGGGGGGCTTGACTGAAGCTTTCTTT.

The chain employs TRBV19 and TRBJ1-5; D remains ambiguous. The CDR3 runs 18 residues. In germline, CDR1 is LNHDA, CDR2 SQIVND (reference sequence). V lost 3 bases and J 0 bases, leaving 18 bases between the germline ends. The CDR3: CASSIRHNSGNSNQPQHF. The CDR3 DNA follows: TGTGCCAGTAGTATTCGACACAATTCGGGGAATAGCAATCAGCCCCAGCATTTT.

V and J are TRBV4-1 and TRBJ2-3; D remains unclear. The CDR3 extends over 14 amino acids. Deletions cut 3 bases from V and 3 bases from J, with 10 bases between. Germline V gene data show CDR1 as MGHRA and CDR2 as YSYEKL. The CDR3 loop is CASSQTTLTDTQYF. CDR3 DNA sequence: TGCGCCAGCAGCCAGACGACTCTGACAGATACGCAGTATTTT.

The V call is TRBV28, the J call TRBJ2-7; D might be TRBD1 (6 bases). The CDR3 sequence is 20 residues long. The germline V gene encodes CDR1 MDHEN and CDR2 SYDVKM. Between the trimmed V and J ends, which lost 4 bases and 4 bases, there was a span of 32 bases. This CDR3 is CASSSLVYDEPGVRSYEQYF. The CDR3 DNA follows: TGTGCCAGCAGTTCTCTCGTTTATGACGAACCAGGGGTTCGGTCGTACGAGCAGTACTTC. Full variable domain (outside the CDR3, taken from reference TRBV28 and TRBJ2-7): DVKVTQSSRYLVKRTGEKVFLECVQDMDHENMFWYRQDPGLGLRLIYFSYDVKMKEKGDIPEGYSVSREKKERFSLILESASTNQTSMYLCASSSLVYDEPGVRSYEQYFGPGTRLTVT.

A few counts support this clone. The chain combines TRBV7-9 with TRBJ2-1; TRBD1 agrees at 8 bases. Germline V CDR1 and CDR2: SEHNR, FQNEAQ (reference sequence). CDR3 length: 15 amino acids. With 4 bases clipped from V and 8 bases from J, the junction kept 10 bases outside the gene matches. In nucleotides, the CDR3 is TGTGCCAGCAGCTCTCGGACAGGGACCCCCTATGAGCAGTTCTTC. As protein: CASSSRTGTPYEQFF.

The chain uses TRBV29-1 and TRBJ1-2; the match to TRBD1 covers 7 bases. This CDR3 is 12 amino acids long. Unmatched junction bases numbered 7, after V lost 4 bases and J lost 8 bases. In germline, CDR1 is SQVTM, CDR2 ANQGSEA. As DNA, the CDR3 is TGCAGCGTTGGCAGGGGGATGGAGGGCTACACCTTC. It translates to CSVGRGMEGYTF.

The CDR3 protein is CASSRSAGPATNEKLFF. The CDR3 nucleotides read TGTGCCAGCAGCCGATCGGCGGGCCCGGCAACTAATGAAAAACTGTTTTTT. This chain connects TRBV27 to TRBJ1-4; D gene unclear. Germline V gene data show CDR1 as MNHEY and CDR2 as SMNVEV (reference sequence). The CDR3 totals 17 residues. V was shortened by 6 bases and J by 0 bases, with 17 bases between the two germline ends.

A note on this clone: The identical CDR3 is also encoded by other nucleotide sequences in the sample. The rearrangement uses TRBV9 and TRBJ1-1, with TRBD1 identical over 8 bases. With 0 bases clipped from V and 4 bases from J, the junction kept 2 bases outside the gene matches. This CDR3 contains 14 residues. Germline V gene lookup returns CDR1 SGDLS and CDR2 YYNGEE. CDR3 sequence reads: CASSVATGGTEAFF. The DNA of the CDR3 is TGTGCCAGCAGCGTAGCTACAGGGGGCACTGAAGCTTTCTTT.

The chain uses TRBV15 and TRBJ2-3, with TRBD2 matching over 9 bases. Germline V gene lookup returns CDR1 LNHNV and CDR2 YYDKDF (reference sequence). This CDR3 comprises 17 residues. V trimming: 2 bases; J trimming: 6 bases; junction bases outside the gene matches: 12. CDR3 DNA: TGTGCCACCAGCAGACACGGATTAGCGGGAGAATTCGATACGCAGTATTTT. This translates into CATSRHGLAGEFDTQYF.

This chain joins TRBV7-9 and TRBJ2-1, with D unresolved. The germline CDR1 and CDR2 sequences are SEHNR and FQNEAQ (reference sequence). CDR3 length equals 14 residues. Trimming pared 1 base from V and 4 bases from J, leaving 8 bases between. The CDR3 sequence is CASSLVALYNEQFF. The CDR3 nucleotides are TGTGCCAGCAGCTTAGTGGCCCTTTACAATGAGCAGTTCTTC.